Following are 18 T cell receptor beta chains from one sample sequenced in a study of OX40 agonist ivuxolimab in advanced cancers. The library was obtained by the immunoSEQ multiplex PCR assay. TCRdb mirrors the immuneACCESS table, restricted to in-frame sequences. Some clones are absent from its copies; in checked studies, under half trace to an unresolved V gene, and the reason for the others is unknown. Recorded for this sample are roughly 53,000 clones; just under 85% of them occurred a single time. Jointly, the top ten make up over 2.5% of the sample. The sequencing here drew on CD4+ or CD8+ T cells sorted from blood, taken in a trial of the OX40 agonist ivuxolimab. The receptor set was obtained from an adult with an advanced solid tumor such as melanoma, head and neck, liver or kidney cancer.

J is TRBJ2-2 and V is TRBV27, with D possibly being TRBD1 (6 bases). Germline values: CDR1 MNHEY, CDR2 SMNVEV (reference sequence). V gave up 5 bases and J gave up 6 bases, with 13 bases separating them. The CDR3 length is 14 residues. The CDR3 sequence is CASSPGQTSGELFF. CDR3 sequence (DNA): TGTGCCAGCAGTCCCGGACAGACGTCCGGGGAGCTGTTTTTT.

This chain links TRBV23-1 with TRBJ1-4; D unclear. TRBV23-1 is an ORF, with its function uncertain. The CDR3 sequence is 15 residues long. Trimming removed 8 bases at V and 4 bases at J, with 17 bases between. CDR3: CASLPGRTVNEKLFF. As DNA, the CDR3 is TGCGCCAGCCTTCCCGGCCGCACGGTTAATGAAAAACTGTTTTTT.

This sequence joins TRBV4-1 and TRBJ1-5; 7 bases align to TRBD1. After removal of 1 base from V and 2 bases from J, the junction contained 8 bases not matched to a gene. CDR3 size: 17 residues. Per germline, CDR1 MGHRA and CDR2 YSYEKL. The CDR3 sequence is CASSQVFPGGRNQPQHF. CDR3 DNA sequence: TGCGCCAGCAGCCAAGTTTTTCCAGGGGGTCGCAATCAGCCCCAGCATTTT.

The V call is TRBV5-4, the J call TRBJ2-1; TRBD1 agrees at 10 bases. Germline V gene lookup returns CDR1 SGHNT and CDR2 YYREEE (reference sequence). This CDR3 contains 15 residues. Losses at the gene ends were 3 bases for V and 7 bases for J; bases not matched to a gene: 7. CDR3 sequence: CASSSGTGAVNEQFF. The CDR3 DNA sequence: TGTGCCAGCAGCTCCGGGACAGGGGCAGTTAATGAGCAGTTCTTC.

The chain combines TRBV5-1 with TRBJ2-1; D may correspond to TRBD1 or TRBD2 (5 bases each). The CDR3 contains 14 residues. The V gene's germline CDR1 is SGHRS and CDR2 YFSETQ. The ends were cut back, 2 bases at V and 7 bases at J, with 13 bases in the middle. CDR3 sequence: CASSFSQGENEQFF. CDR3 bases: TGCGCCAGCAGCTTCTCCCAGGGAGAGAATGAGCAGTTCTTC.

The gene calls are TRBV7-9 and TRBJ1-1; 7 nucleotides align to TRBD1. This CDR3 is 16 amino acids long. The ends lost 5 bases at V and 3 bases at J; junction bases unmatched: 12. CDR1 SEHNR and CDR2 FQNEAQ come from the germline V gene (reference sequence). The DNA of the CDR3 is TGTGCCAGCAGCCCTCAGGCCCACAGGGGATACACTGAAGCTTTCTTT. It translates to CASSPQAHRGYTEAFF.

J is TRBJ2-5 and V is TRBV5-1; D remains unclear. Germline lookup yields CDR1 SGHRS and CDR2 YFSETQ. The V end was cut by 2 bases, the J end by 2 bases, with 10 bases between. The length of the CDR3 is 14 residues. The CDR3: CASSFRAAQETQYF. In nucleotides, the CDR3 is TGCGCCAGCAGCTTTCGGGCGGCTCAAGAGACCCAGTACTTC.

The gene calls are TRBV9 and TRBJ2-1, with D perhaps being TRBD1 or TRBD2 (5 bases each). CDR1 is SGDLS, CDR2 YYNGEE, per germline. CDR3 length: 12 residues. V lost 0 bases and J 9 bases, leaving 7 bases between the germline ends. CDR3 sequence: CASSVGGSEQFF. The CDR3 DNA follows: TGTGCCAGCAGCGTAGGGGGGTCTGAGCAGTTCTTC.

The sample holds a few counts of this clone. The J gene is TRBJ1-5, the V gene TRBV19, with D possibly TRBD1 on 5 matching bases. This CDR3 spans 15 amino acids. Trimming removed 5 bases from V and 6 bases from J, with 17 bases in between. CDR1 LNHDA and CDR2 SQIVND come from the germline V gene (reference sequence). CDR3 residues: CASSGREWGIQPQHF. The CDR3 DNA sequence: TGTGCCAGTAGTGGCCGGGAGTGGGGGATTCAGCCCCAGCATTTT.

The chain combines TRBV27 with TRBJ2-2, with TRBD2 matching over 9 bases. Trimming removed 2 bases from V and 5 bases from J; junction bases left unmatched: 3. Per germline, CDR1 MNHEY and CDR2 SMNVEV (reference sequence). This CDR3 is built from 15 residues. The CDR3 DNA reads as TGTGCCAGCAGTTTAAGACTAGCGGTAACCGGGGAGCTGTTTTTT. Translated: CASSLRLAVTGELFF.

In this sample, this clone turned up once. The chain employs TRBV7-6 and TRBJ1-1; possible D gene TRBD1, 5 bases. The CDR3 contains 14 residues. The V gene's germline CDR1 is SGHVS and CDR2 FNYEAQ. The germline V and J ends were trimmed by 0 bases and 4 bases, with 9 bases remaining between them. CDR3 in amino acids: CASSLAGGITEAFF. CDR3 coding DNA: TGTGCCAGCAGCTTAGCGGGGGGTATCACTGAAGCTTTCTTT.

This chain links TRBV6-5 with TRBJ1-2, with D perhaps matching TRBD1 (6 bases). The V gene lost 1 base and the J gene lost 2 bases, with 11 bases spanning the gap. From germline, CDR1 is MNHEY and CDR2 SVGAGI. The CDR3 loop spans 15 amino acids. CDR3 DNA: TGTGCCAGCAGTTACTGGGCAGGGGCCAACTATGGCTACACCTTC. This translates into CASSYWAGANYGYTF.

This chain joins TRBV4-1 and TRBJ1-6; possibly TRBD1 for D (6 bases). The CDR3 is 17 residues long. The V end was cut by 0 bases, the J end by 6 bases, with 15 bases between. Germline values: CDR1 MGHRA, CDR2 YSYEKL. The DNA for the CDR3 is TGCGCCAGCAGCCAAGATTTTTTACAGGGTAGTAATTCACCCCTCCACTTT. This sequence encodes CASSQDFLQGSNSPLHF.

The chain combines TRBV25-1 with TRBJ2-3; D remains ambiguous. The V gene lost 6 bases and the J gene lost 1 base, with 5 bases spanning the gap. CDR1 is MGHDK and CDR2 is SYGVNS in the germline V gene. The CDR3 loop spans 12 amino acids. CDR3 loop: CASRAGTDTQYF. The CDR3 DNA reads TGTGCCAGCAGGGCTGGCACAGATACGCAGTATTTT.

The chain employs TRBV7-3 and TRBJ2-2; D unresolved. Germline-derived CDR1 and CDR2 are SGHTA and FQGTGA. V lost 0 bases to trimming and J lost 7 bases, with 6 bases between them. There are 13 residues in the CDR3. CDR3 in amino acids: CASSLTGNGELFF. The CDR3 DNA reads as TGTGCCAGCAGCTTAACGGGGAACGGGGAGCTGTTTTTT.

This chain links TRBV7-2 with TRBJ2-3; no clear D. This CDR3 region has 13 residues. Per the germline V gene, CDR1 is SGHTA and CDR2 is FQGNSA. Trimming removed 1 base at V and 3 bases at J, with 5 bases between. The CDR3 nucleotides read TGTGCCAGCAGCTTAGTGGGGACAGATACGCAGTATTTT. Protein: CASSLVGTDTQYF. The whole variable domain, remainder taken from reference TRBV7-2 and TRBJ2-3, is GAGVSQSPSNKVTEKGKDVELRCDPISGHTALYWYRQSLGQGLEFLIYFQGNSAPDKSGLPSDRFSAERTGGSVSTLTIQRTQQEDSAVYLCASSLVGTDTQYFGPGTRLTVL.

The chain joins TRBV28 to TRBJ2-5; 8 bases line up with TRBD2. This CDR3 has 14 residues. Losses at the gene ends were 5 bases for V and 2 bases for J; bases not matched to a gene: 4. Germline V gives CDR1 MDHEN, CDR2 SYDVKM. In DNA, the CDR3 is TGTGCCAGCAGTACTAGCGGCAAACAAGAGACCCAGTACTTC. Its translation: CASSTSGKQETQYF.

J is TRBJ2-6 and V is TRBV7-9, with TRBD1 matching over 8 bases. The junction had 11 bases not matched to a gene; V was cut back by 4 bases and J by 3 bases. Germline V gene lookup returns CDR1 SEHNR and CDR2 FQNEAQ (reference sequence). CDR3 length equals 18 residues. CDR3 coding DNA: TGTGCCAGCAGCTCGAAATACGGACAGGGAGGTGGGGCCAACGTCCTGACTTTC. Protein product: CASSSKYGQGGGANVLTF.